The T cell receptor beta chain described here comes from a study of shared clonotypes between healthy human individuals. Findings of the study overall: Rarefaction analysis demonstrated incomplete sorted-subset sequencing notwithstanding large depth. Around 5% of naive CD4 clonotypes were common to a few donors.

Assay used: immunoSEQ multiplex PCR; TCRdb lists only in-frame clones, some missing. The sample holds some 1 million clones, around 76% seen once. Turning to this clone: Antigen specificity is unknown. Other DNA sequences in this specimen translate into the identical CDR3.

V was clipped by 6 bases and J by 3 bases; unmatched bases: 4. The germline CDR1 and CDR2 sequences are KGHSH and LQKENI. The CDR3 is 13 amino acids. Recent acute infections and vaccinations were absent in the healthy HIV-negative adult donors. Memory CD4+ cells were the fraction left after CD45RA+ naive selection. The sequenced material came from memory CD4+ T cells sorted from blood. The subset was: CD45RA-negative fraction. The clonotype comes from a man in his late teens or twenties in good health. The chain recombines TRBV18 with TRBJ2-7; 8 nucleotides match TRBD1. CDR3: CASSWDRFYEQYF. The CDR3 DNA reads TGTGCCAGCTCCTGGGACAGGTTCTACGAGCAGTACTTC.